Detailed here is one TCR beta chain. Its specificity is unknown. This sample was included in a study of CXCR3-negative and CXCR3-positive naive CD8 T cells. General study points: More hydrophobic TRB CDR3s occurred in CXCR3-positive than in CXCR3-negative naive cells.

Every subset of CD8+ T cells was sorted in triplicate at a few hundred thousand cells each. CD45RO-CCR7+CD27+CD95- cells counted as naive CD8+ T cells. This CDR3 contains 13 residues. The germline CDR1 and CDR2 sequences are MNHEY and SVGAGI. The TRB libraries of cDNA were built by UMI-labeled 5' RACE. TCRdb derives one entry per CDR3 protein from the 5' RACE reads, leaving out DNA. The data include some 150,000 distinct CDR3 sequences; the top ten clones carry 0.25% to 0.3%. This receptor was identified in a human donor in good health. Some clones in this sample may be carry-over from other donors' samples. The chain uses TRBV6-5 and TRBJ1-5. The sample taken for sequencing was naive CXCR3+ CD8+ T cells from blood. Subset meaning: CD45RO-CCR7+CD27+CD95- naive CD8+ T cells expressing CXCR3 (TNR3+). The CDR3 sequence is CASSPYGTQPQHF.